Given below is one TCR beta chain in context. The antigen remains unidentified. This sample is part of a study of cytomegalovirus exposure and HLA in healthy donors. Notes on the study in general: Productive status was seen about 87% or about 30% of the time for most TCR beta V segments in an earlier analysis. A later analysis showed TCR association rates differing by HLA locus, peaking at DRB1 and lowest at HLA-C.

Primers included in the PCR were 60 Vbeta and 13 Jbeta primers. Some clones are missing from TCRdb's copy, which holds only in-frame ones; the method was immunoSEQ multiplex PCR. The sample table includes around 210,000 clones. The V segment lost 4 bases and the J segment 4 bases; nucleotides outside the gene matches: 13. CDR3 length: 16 amino acids. Per germline, CDR1 SGHRS and CDR2 YFSETQ. Sequenced material: PBMCs. This rearrangement joins TRBV5-1 to TRBJ1-1; 7 nucleotides align to TRBD1. This TCR was sampled from a woman aged 25 to 45 in good health and CMV-seropositive. The CDR3, as DNA: TGCGCCAGCAGCCCCGGGACAGTGCGACCGTCCACTGAAGCTTTCTTT. Its translation: CASSPGTVRPSTEAFF.